This is a list of T cell receptor beta chains from one sample in a study of T cell changes during pregnancy in multiple sclerosis. Only in-frame clones appear in the TCRdb table, and some are missing; sequencing was by immunoSEQ multiplex PCR. The sample lists roughly 40,000 clones, more than 85% occurring once. Here the sequenced sample was CD8+ T cells from peripheral blood mononuclear cells, taken in the first trimester of pregnancy. These receptors were obtained from a female donor with multiple sclerosis, enrolled in a pregnancy study. The CDR3 runs from the conserved cysteine through the conserved F or W. A D gene is named only where the DNA matches it firmly. Expanded clones get a size class; other rows say once, few or many, or leave the size out.

clone_size | d_call | j_call | v_call | cdr3_aa | cdr3_nt
. | TRBD1 | TRBJ1-5 | TRBV7-8 | CASSRQGGGYQPQHF | TGTGCCAGCAGCCGACAGGGTGGGGGGTATCAGCCCCAGCATTTT
. | . | TRBJ2-3 | TRBV10-1 | CASGAVGGTQYF | TGCGCCAGCGGGGCGGTCGGGGGTACGCAGTATTTT
once | . | TRBJ2-2 | TRBV19 | CASSWQVATGELFF | TGTGCCAGTAGTTGGCAGGTTGCCACCGGGGAGCTGTTTTTT
. | TRBD1 | TRBJ1-4 | TRBV5-4 | CASAKGTGGWDGEKLFF | TGTGCCAGCGCGAAAGGGACAGGGGGCTGGGATGGAGAAAAACTGTTTTTT
. | TRBD1 | TRBJ2-1 | TRBV6-5 | CASSTGENNEQFF | TGTGCCAGCAGTACAGGGGAAAACAATGAGCAGTTCTTC
. | . | TRBJ1-6 | TRBV7-9 | CASSSADNSPLHF | TGTGCCAGCAGCTCTGCAGATAATTCACCCCTCCACTTT
. | . | TRBJ1-1 | TRBV27 | CASSLSDSSEAFF | TGTGCCAGCAGTTTATCAGACAGTTCTGAAGCTTTCTTT
. | TRBD1 | TRBJ2-2 | TRBV29-1 | CSGLSGTDGELFF | TGCAGCGGGTTATCCGGGACAGACGGGGAGCTGTTTTTT
. | . | TRBJ1-6 | TRBV4-1 | CASSQATGYNSPLHF | TGCGCCAGCAGCCAAGCTACGGGATATAATTCACCCCTCCACTTT
. | TRBD1 | TRBJ2-1 | TRBV7-9 | CASSSPSIPGQGSYNEQFF | TGTGCCAGCAGCTCACCATCAATTCCGGGACAGGGCTCCTACAATGAGCAGTTCTTC
. | . | TRBJ2-7 | TRBV6-5 | CASSYRGADGSKQYF | TGTGCCAGCAGTTACCGGGGGGCAGATGGGTCGAAGCAGTACTTC
. | . | TRBJ1-2 | TRBV27 | CASSFSAVYGYTF | TGTGCCAGCAGTTTCTCGGCGGTATATGGCTACACCTTC
. | . | TRBJ2-7 | TRBV9 | CASSLNSGEQYF | TGTGCCAGCAGCCTGAACAGCGGCGAGCAGTACTTC
. | TRBD1 | TRBJ2-3 | TRBV6-1 | CASSESSWTGADTQYF | TGTGCCAGCAGTGAGTCGAGTTGGACAGGGGCAGATACGCAGTATTTT
. | TRBD1 | TRBJ1-1 | TRBV7-3 | CASSQGGGTEAFF | TGTGCCAGCAGCCAGGGGGGTGGCACTGAAGCTTTCTTT
once | . | TRBJ1-2 | TRBV11-2 | CASSWTVDGYTF | TGTGCCAGCAGCTGGACAGTGGATGGCTACACCTTC
. | . | TRBJ2-1 | TRBV5-1 | CASSLKGDEQFF | TGCGCCAGCAGCTTAAAAGGGGATGAGCAGTTCTTC
. | TRBD2 | TRBJ2-3 | TRBV6-5 | CASRRLAGGADTQYF | TGTGCCAGCAGGAGACTAGCGGGGGGCGCAGATACGCAGTATTTT
. | . | TRBJ2-1 | TRBV15 | CATSRQGREYNEQFF | TGTGCCACCAGCAGACAGGGAAGAGAATACAATGAGCAGTTCTTC
. | . | TRBJ1-4 | TRBV10-1 | CASRTNTVPSEKLFF | TGCGCCAGCAGGACAAACACAGTACCGAGCGAAAAACTGTTTTTT
. | TRBD1 | TRBJ2-7 | TRBV19 | CASSPGQGVTYEQYF | TGTGCCAGTAGCCCCGGACAGGGGGTGACCTACGAGCAGTACTTC
. | TRBD1 | TRBJ2-7 | TRBV19 | CASSIGTGPTYEQYF | TGTGCCAGTAGTATTGGGACAGGGCCGACCTACGAGCAGTACTTC